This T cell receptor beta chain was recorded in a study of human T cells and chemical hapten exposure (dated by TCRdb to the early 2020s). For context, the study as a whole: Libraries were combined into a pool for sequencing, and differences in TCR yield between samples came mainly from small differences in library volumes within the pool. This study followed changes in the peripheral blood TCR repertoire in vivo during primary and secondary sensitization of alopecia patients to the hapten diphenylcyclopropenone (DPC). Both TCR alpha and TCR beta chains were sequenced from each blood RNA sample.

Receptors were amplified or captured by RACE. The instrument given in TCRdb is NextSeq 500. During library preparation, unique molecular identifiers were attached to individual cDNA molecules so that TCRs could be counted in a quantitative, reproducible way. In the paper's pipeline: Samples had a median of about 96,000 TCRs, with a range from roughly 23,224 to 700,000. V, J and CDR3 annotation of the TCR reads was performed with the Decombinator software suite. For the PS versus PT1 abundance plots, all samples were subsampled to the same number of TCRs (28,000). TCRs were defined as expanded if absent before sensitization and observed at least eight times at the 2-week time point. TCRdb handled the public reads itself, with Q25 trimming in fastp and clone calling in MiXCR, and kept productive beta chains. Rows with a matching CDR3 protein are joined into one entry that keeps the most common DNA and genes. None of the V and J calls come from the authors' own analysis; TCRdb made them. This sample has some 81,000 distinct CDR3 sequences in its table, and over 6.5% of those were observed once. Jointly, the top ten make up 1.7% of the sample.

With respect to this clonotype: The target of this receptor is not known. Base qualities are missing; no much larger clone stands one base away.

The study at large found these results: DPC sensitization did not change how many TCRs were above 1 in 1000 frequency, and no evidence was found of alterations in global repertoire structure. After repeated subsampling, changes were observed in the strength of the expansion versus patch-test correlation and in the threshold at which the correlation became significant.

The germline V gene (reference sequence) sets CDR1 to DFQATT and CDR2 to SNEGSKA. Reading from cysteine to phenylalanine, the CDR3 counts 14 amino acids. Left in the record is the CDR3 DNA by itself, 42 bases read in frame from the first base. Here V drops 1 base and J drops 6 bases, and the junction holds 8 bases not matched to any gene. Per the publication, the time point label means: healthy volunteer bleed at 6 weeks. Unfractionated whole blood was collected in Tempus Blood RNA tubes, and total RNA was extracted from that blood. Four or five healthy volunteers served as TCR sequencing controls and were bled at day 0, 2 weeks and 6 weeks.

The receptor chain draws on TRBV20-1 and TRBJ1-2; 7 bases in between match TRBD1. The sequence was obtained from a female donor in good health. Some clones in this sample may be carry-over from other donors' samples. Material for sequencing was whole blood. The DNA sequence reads TGCAGTGCTAGAGCGCCGGACAGGTCTGATGGCTACACCTTC. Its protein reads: CSARAPDRSDGYTF.